This T cell receptor (beta chain) was profiled in a study of blood T cell repertoires in COVID-19. This CDR3 is built from 16 residues. In germline, CDR1 is SGHAT, CDR2 FQNNGV. The ends were cut back, 0 bases at V and 3 bases at J, with 15 bases in the middle. Clones were read by immunoSEQ multiplex PCR, and TCRdb kept only the in-frame ones, dropping some. The sample shows 150,000 to 200,000 clones, 75% to 85% of them seen only once. This sequence originates from a human donor in a cohort sampled during active COVID-19. J is TRBJ2-7 and V is TRBV11-2; weak D call: TRBD2 (6 bases). The sample was peripheral blood. The DNA of the CDR3 is TGTGCCAGCAGCTTAGAACTTAGCGGCGGAGACTACGAGCAGTACTTC. It codes for CASSLELSGGDYEQYF.